This T cell receptor beta chain emerged from a study of blood T cell repertoires in COVID-19. About the research overall: Specimens from acute and convalescent COVID-19 originated in the United States, Italy and Spain. Sample material is recorded as cDNA or gDNA derived from T cells, B-cell-depleted T cells, or PBMCs.

The CDR3 contains 14 residues. The ends lost 3 bases at V and 5 bases at J; junction bases unmatched: 5. Per the germline V gene, CDR1 is LNHNV and CDR2 is YYDKDF (reference sequence). Source study methods: Reference gene primer amplification yielded estimated nucleated cell counts. The table came from immunoSEQ multiplex PCR; TCRdb's copy has only in-frame clones and leaves some out. That table is the source of V, J and clone size, and D and trimming were worked out from the DNA. The table records 100,000 to 130,000 clones, around 88% of them present only once. The chain links TRBV15 to TRBJ2-5; 8 nucleotides align to TRBD2. This TCR was recovered from a man in his fifties with active or convalescent COVID-19. Sequencing was done on a sample of peripheral blood. The CDR3, as DNA: TGTGCCACCAGCAGGGTAGCGGGGCGGGAGACCCAGTACTTC. Amino acid sequence: CATSRVAGRETQYF.